Listed here are 5 T cell receptor beta chains from one sample, sequenced in a study of blood T cell repertoires in COVID-19 (dated by TCRdb to 2020 to 2022). Library preparation employed the immunoSEQ multiplex PCR assay. Sourced from immuneACCESS, this table was stored by TCRdb with only in-frame sequences that have V and J called. A share of the clones is absent; for the studies checked, an unresolved V gene accounts for under half, and the remainder has no known explanation. The table for this sample lists some 130,000 clones; 84% of them were counted only once. The leading ten clones occupy 35% to 45% of the sample. Sequencing used peripheral blood. These receptor sequences come from a human donor in a cohort sampled during active COVID-19.

The chain carries TRBV7-2 and TRBJ2-7, with 11 positions matching TRBD2. Looked up from germline, CDR1 is SGHTA and CDR2 is FQGNSA. The CDR3 runs to 16 residues. V dropped 4 bases and J dropped 1; count of bases not matched to a gene: 6. This chain's CDR3 is CASSYLAGGRSYEQYF. The CDR3 bases are TGTGCCAGCAGCTATCTAGCGGGGGGCCGTTCCTACGAGCAGTACTTC.

The chain's CDR3 is CASSFPKRGTTGELFF. For the CDR3, the DNA is TGTGCCAGCAGCTTTCCTAAGCGGGGGACCACCGGGGAGCTGTTTTTT. The chain recombines TRBV7-2 with TRBJ2-2; 8 positions match TRBD2. Germline V gene sequence: CDR1 SGHTA, CDR2 FQGNSA. The V gene end was trimmed by 3 bases and the J gene end by 4 bases; junction bases not matched to a gene: 7. The CDR3 loop spans 16 amino acids.

The rearrangement joins TRBV5-3 to TRBJ1-2; the D is unclear. TRBV5-3 is known as an ORF, though its function is uncertain. The CDR3 spans 13 residues. Trimming pared 1 base from V and 2 bases from J, leaving 6 bases between. In DNA, the CDR3 is TGTGCCAGAAGCTTGTGTGCGAACTATGGCTACACCTTC. It specifies CARSLCANYGYTF.

The chain employs TRBV9 and TRBJ1-6; 11 bases map to TRBD1. V was pared by 4 bases and J by 9 bases, with 6 bases of the junction left unmatched. The V gene's germline CDR1 is SGDLS and CDR2 YYNGEE. This CDR3 is 15 amino acids long. CDR3: CASSTRDRGASPLHF. CDR3 DNA: TGTGCCAGCAGCACCCGGGACAGGGGGGCTTCACCCCTCCACTTT.

The gene calls are TRBV6-5 and TRBJ2-3; 13 bases are a match to TRBD2. This CDR3 has 15 residues. Germline trimming cut 6 bases from V and 6 bases from J; bases unmatched to any gene: 6. CDR1 and CDR2 from the germline V gene are MNHEY and SVGAGI. CDR3 nucleotides: TGTGCCAGCAGACCCACTAGCGGGGGGGGTGATACGCAGTATTTT. As protein: CASRPTSGGGDTQYF.